A single sample gave rise to the 30 T cell receptor beta chains below, sequenced in a study of cytomegalovirus exposure and HLA in healthy donors. Primers: 60 Vbeta forward and 13 Jbeta reverse. Produced via immunoSEQ multiplex PCR; TCRdb's table is partial and in-frame only. The sample has 110,000 or so clones; over 70% are singletons. Sequenced: PBMCs. These receptors were taken from a woman aged 35 to 49 in good health and CMV-seropositive.

A remark on this clone: The same CDR3 also results from other DNA sequences found in this sample. The chain has TRBV5-6 and TRBJ2-1, with 11 bases aligning to TRBD2. The germline gives CDR1 SGHDT, CDR2 YYEEEE. This CDR3 comprises 16 residues. The V gene end was trimmed by 1 base and the J gene end by 2 bases; junction bases not matched to a gene: 2. CDR3 bases: TGTGCCAGCAGCTTGTTAGCGGGGGGGGCCTACAATGAGCAGTTCTTC. Encoded protein: CASSLLAGGAYNEQFF.

The CDR3 spells CSLTSGGRDTQYF. The CDR3 region has the DNA TGCAGCCTAACTAGCGGGGGAAGAGATACGCAGTATTTT. V is TRBV29-1 and J is TRBJ2-3; 11 bases match TRBD2. The CDR3 runs 13 residues. The V gene end was trimmed by 8 bases and the J gene end by 5 bases; junction bases not matched to a gene: 6. CDR1 and CDR2 (germline): SQVTM, ANQGSEA.

The table lists this clone with a few counts. The V and J genes are TRBV6-1 and TRBJ2-1; tentatively, D is TRBD1 (6 bases). The CDR3 has 13 residues. Trimming left V 6 bases short and J 8 bases short, with 14 bases between. CDR1 is MNHNS and CDR2 is SASEGT in the germline V gene. The CDR3 sequence: CASSGQSPHEQFF. The CDR3, as DNA: TGTGCCAGCAGCGGACAGTCCCCCCATGAGCAGTTCTTC.

This sequence joins TRBV4-3 and TRBJ1-5; no clear D. The CDR3 has 16 amino acids. Trimming took 0 bases from V and 3 from J, leaving 12 bases between them. The germline CDR1 and CDR2 sequences are LGHNA and YSLEER. The CDR3 region has the DNA TGCGCCAGCAGCCAAGATCGGGTCGGGTACAATCAGCCCCAGCATTTT. The encoded protein is CASSQDRVGYNQPQHF.

The J gene is TRBJ2-7, the V gene TRBV4-2; the match to TRBD2 covers 8 bases. CDR1 is LGHNA, CDR2 YNFKEQ, per germline. The CDR3 consists of 16 residues. J gave up 4 bases and V 2 bases, and 10 bases lay outside the gene matches. CDR3 region: CASSQPIPGLEYEQYF. In DNA form, the CDR3 reads TGTGCCAGCAGCCAACCGATCCCGGGACTAGAATACGAGCAGTACTTC.

The J gene is TRBJ1-6, the V gene TRBV11-1, with D perhaps TRBD1 (5 bases). V was clipped by 2 bases and J by 9 bases, with 17 bases between them. Germline CDR1 and CDR2: SGHAT and FQDESV (reference sequence). This CDR3 is 16 amino acids long. CDR3 coding DNA: TGTGCCAGCAGCTTACTGTCGGGGCTCGGGGGTTCACCCCTCCACTTT. This gives the protein CASSLLSGLGGSPLHF.

The CDR3 reads CASSSFGQPSSYNSPLHF. DNA for the CDR3: TGTGCCAGCAGTTCCTTCGGACAGCCGAGCTCCTATAATTCACCCCTCCACTTT. This chain joins TRBV28 and TRBJ1-6, with D perhaps TRBD1 (6 bases). The CDR3 is 18 residues long. The V gene lost 4 bases and the J gene lost 0 bases, with 16 bases spanning the gap. Germline CDR1 and CDR2: MDHEN and SYDVKM.

The chain uses TRBV4-2 and TRBJ2-1; 10 nucleotides line up with TRBD2. V lost 4 bases and J lost 7; bases outside the gene matches: 10. The CDR3 consists of 16 residues. Germline values: CDR1 LGHNA, CDR2 YNFKEQ. The CDR3 nucleotides are TGTGCCAGCAGCCTCCAAGTAGCTAGCGGGAGAAATGAGCAGTTCTTC. Residues: CASSLQVASGRNEQFF.

V usage is TRBV6-6 and J usage is TRBJ1-2; weak D call: TRBD1 (5 bases). The germline V gene encodes CDR1 MNHNY and CDR2 SVGAGI (reference sequence). With 6 bases removed from V and 4 bases from J, the gap between germline ends came to 15 bases. The length of the CDR3 is 14 residues. The CDR3 DNA reads TGTGCCAGCAGGCCGCCGGGGGAGGGCTATGGCTACACCTTC. It yields the protein CASRPPGEGYGYTF.

The J gene is TRBJ1-2, the V gene TRBV18; D ambiguous. Germline loops: CDR1 KGHSH, CDR2 LQKENI. V lost 2 bases and J 5 bases, leaving 12 bases between the germline ends. CDR3 length: 14 amino acids. CDR3 protein: CASSPTSDNYGYTF. CDR3 DNA: TGTGCCAGCTCACCAACCTCCGACAATTATGGCTACACCTTC.

The rearrangement joins TRBV30 to TRBJ1-1, with 7 nucleotides matching TRBD1. V shed 3 bases, J shed 5 bases, and the junction held 6 bases outside the gene matches. The CDR3 has 13 amino acids. The germline CDR1 and CDR2 sequences are GTSNPN and SVGIG (reference sequence). The CDR3 sequence: CAWSNAGGTEAFF. The CDR3 region has the DNA TGTGCCTGGAGCAACGCAGGGGGAACTGAAGCTTTCTTT.

The J gene is TRBJ2-7, the V gene TRBV5-4, with 8 bases fitting TRBD1. Germline lookup yields CDR1 SGHNT and CDR2 YYREEE (reference sequence). Germline trimming cut 0 bases from V and 0 bases from J; bases unmatched to any gene: 2. The CDR3 sequence is 15 residues long. CDR3 protein: CASSLGGQVSYEQYF. In DNA form, the CDR3 reads TGTGCCAGCAGCTTGGGGGGACAGGTCTCCTACGAGCAGTACTTC.

The chain is built from TRBV2 and TRBJ2-3, with 8 nucleotides matching TRBD2. Germline V gives CDR1 SNHLY, CDR2 FYNNEI. This CDR3 region has 16 residues. V lost 8 bases, J lost 4 bases, and 14 bases stayed unmatched. The CDR3 region is CASGDAFREGADTQYF. The DNA of the CDR3 is TGTGCCAGCGGGGACGCCTTTCGGGAGGGGGCAGATACGCAGTATTTT.

CDR3 residues: CASSRNPPSGRMLGELFF. As DNA, the CDR3 is TGTGCCAGCAGCCGAAACCCTCCTAGCGGGAGAATGCTCGGGGAGCTGTTTTTT. V is TRBV2 and J is TRBJ2-2; 10 nucleotides line up with TRBD2. J lost 7 bases, V lost 6 bases, and 17 bases had no gene match. This CDR3 comprises 18 residues. Germline V lookup: CDR1 SNHLY, CDR2 FYNNEI.

The chain recombines TRBV10-2 with TRBJ1-1; 9 bases are shared with TRBD1. Germline CDR1 is WSHSY and CDR2 is SAAADI. Trimming removed 5 bases from V and 9 bases from J; junction bases left unmatched: 10. This CDR3 spans 14 amino acids. The CDR3 protein is CASSPSTGGRQAFF. For the CDR3, the DNA is TGCGCCAGCAGTCCTTCGACAGGGGGGCGGCAAGCTTTCTTT.

This chain connects TRBV19 to TRBJ1-2, with D perhaps TRBD1 (5 bases). Germline V lookup: CDR1 LNHDA, CDR2 SQIVND (reference sequence). This CDR3 comprises 14 residues. The V and J ends lost 6 bases and 7 bases respectively, with 18 bases between them. The CDR3 here is CASRQGTRVFGYTF. CDR3 sequence (DNA): TGTGCCAGTAGGCAGGGCACAAGAGTTTTTGGCTACACCTTC.

This clone was recorded once. The chain joins TRBV4-1 to TRBJ1-1, with 8 bases lining up with TRBD1. Losses at the gene ends were 3 bases for V and 6 bases for J; bases not matched to a gene: 12. The germline gives CDR1 MGHRA, CDR2 YSYEKL. The CDR3 spans 16 residues. CDR3 protein: CASSHLYRDRYPEAFF. CDR3 bases: TGCGCCAGCAGCCACCTCTACCGGGACAGGTACCCTGAAGCTTTCTTT.

This clone was counted only a few times. This chain joins TRBV30 and TRBJ1-2; a weak D match, TRBD1 (5 bases). Trimming cost V 3 bases and J 2 bases, with 16 bases left between them. Germline V gene lookup returns CDR1 GTSNPN and CDR2 SVGIG (reference sequence). The CDR3 runs to 15 residues. CDR3 sequence (DNA): TGTGCCTGGAGCCCCGATTGGGGGGAGAACTATGGCTACACCTTC. Translating gives CAWSPDWGENYGYTF.

The V call is TRBV9, the J call TRBJ2-7; 7 nucleotides align to TRBD1. The CDR3 loop spans 14 amino acids. The ends lost 0 bases at V and 3 bases at J; junction bases unmatched: 3. In germline, CDR1 is SGDLS, CDR2 YYNGEE. CDR3 in amino acids: CASSVGQGRYEQYF. The CDR3 nucleotides are TGTGCCAGCAGCGTAGGACAGGGCCGCTACGAGCAGTACTTC.

V usage is TRBV7-9 and J usage is TRBJ2-1, with 11 bases identical to TRBD2. The trim removed 5 bases at V and 4 bases at J, leaving 4 bases unmatched. From germline, CDR1 is SEHNR and CDR2 FQNEAQ (reference sequence). The length of the CDR3 is 15 residues. CDR3 protein: CASSLLAGAYNEQFF. CDR3 nucleotides: TGTGCCAGCAGCCTACTAGCGGGGGCATACAATGAGCAGTTCTTC. The entire variable domain, with the rest obtained from reference TRBV7-9 and TRBJ2-1, is as follows: DTGVSQNPRHKITKRGQNVTFRCDPISEHNRLYWYRQTLGQGPEFLTYFQNEAQLEKSRLLSDRFSAERPKGSFSTLEIQRTEQGDSAMYLCASSLLAGAYNEQFFGPGTRLTVL.

J is TRBJ1-2 and V is TRBV6-1; TRBD1 is a possible D gene (6 bases). Germline loops: CDR1 MNHNS, CDR2 SASEGT. The V end was cut by 3 bases, the J end by 3 bases, with 8 bases between. This CDR3 region has 13 residues. The CDR3 loop is CASSDRGDYGYTF. The CDR3 nucleotides are TGTGCCAGCAGTGACAGGGGCGACTATGGCTACACCTTC.

On this clone itself: One end of the junction fails to match germline, which may point to a read error. V is TRBV7-7 and J is TRBJ2-1, with TRBD2 as a possible D gene (6 bases). The CDR3 length is 13 residues. Per germline, CDR1 SSHAT and CDR2 FNYEAQ (reference sequence). The CDR3 protein is CASSLGEVNEQFF. The CDR3 nucleotides read TGTGCTAGCAGCTTAGGGGAGGTCAATGAGCAGTTCTTC.

This clone was found a few times. V is TRBV9 and J is TRBJ2-4; 12 bases are a match to TRBD2. The CDR3 is 19 amino acids. Germline CDR1 and CDR2: SGDLS and YYNGEE. J gave up 3 bases and V 0 bases, and 10 bases lay outside the gene matches. The CDR3 sequence is CASSVGASGGALGKNIQYF. CDR3 DNA sequence: TGTGCCAGCAGCGTAGGCGCTAGCGGGGGGGCCTTGGGCAAAAACATTCAGTACTTC. Full variable domain (missing parts from reference TRBV9 and TRBJ2-4): DSGVTQTPKHLITATGQRVTLRCSPRSGDLSVYWYQQSLDQGLQFLIQYYNGEERAKGNILERFSAQQFPDLHSELNLSSLELGDSALYFCASSVGASGGALGKNIQYFGAGTRLSVL.

The rearrangement joins TRBV6-4 to TRBJ2-1, with TRBD2 identical over 12 bases. CDR1 is MRHNA, CDR2 SNTAGT, per germline. The CDR3 is made up of 15 amino acids. Losses at the gene ends were 0 bases for V and 12 bases for J; bases not matched to a gene: 6. The CDR3 nucleotides are TGTGCCAGCAGTGACTCGACTAGCGGGAGATCCCCGCAGTTCTTC. It translates to CASSDSTSGRSPQFF.

The chain uses TRBV6-5 and TRBJ1-1; TRBD1 might be the D (6 bases). The V and J ends lost 2 bases and 9 bases respectively, with 16 bases between them. There are 14 residues in the CDR3. Germline V gene lookup returns CDR1 MNHEY and CDR2 SVGAGI. CDR3 sequence (DNA): TGTGCCAGCAGTTACGACGGACAGAATACTAAAGCTTTCTTT. This sequence encodes CASSYDGQNTKAFF.

This clone showed up just once. The J gene is TRBJ1-1, the V gene TRBV30; TRBD1 is a possible D gene (5 bases). Germline V gives CDR1 GTSNPN, CDR2 SVGIG (reference sequence). Trimming cost V 1 base and J 11 bases, with 14 bases left between them. The CDR3 runs 12 residues. The CDR3 spells CAWSGTGGRAFF. CDR3 DNA sequence: TGTGCCTGGAGTGGCACGGGGGGTAGGGCTTTCTTT.

The V call is TRBV5-1, the J call TRBJ1-6; 8 nucleotides match TRBD1. The CDR3 spans 15 residues. The V segment lost 3 bases and the J segment 6 bases; nucleotides outside the gene matches: 5. The germline CDR1 and CDR2 sequences are SGHRS and YFSETQ. In DNA form, the CDR3 reads TGCGCCAGCAGCTCCCAGGGGGCAGGTAATTCACCCCTCCACTTT. Residues: CASSSQGAGNSPLHF. Using reference TRBV5-1 and TRBJ1-6 for the parts outside the CDR3, the full variable domain is KAGVTQTPRYLIKTRGQQVTLSCSPISGHRSVSWYQQTPGQGLQFLFEYFSETQRNKGNFPGRFSGRQFSNSRSEMNVSTLELGDSALYLCASSSQGAGNSPLHFGNGTRLTVT.

The chain joins TRBV27 to TRBJ2-1; TRBD2 matches at 11 bases. Germline lookup yields CDR1 MNHEY and CDR2 SMNVEV (reference sequence). The ends lost 2 bases at V and 7 bases at J; junction bases unmatched: 4. This CDR3 is 15 amino acids long. Written as DNA, the CDR3 is TGTGCCAGCAGTTTAAAGGCTAGCGGGAGGAATGAGCAGTTCTTC. It yields the protein CASSLKASGRNEQFF.

In this sample, this clone turned up a few times. The V call is TRBV5-6, the J call TRBJ1-2; D is perhaps TRBD1 (6 bases). The CDR3 extends over 13 amino acids. V gave up 0 bases and J gave up 3 bases, with 6 bases separating them. From germline, CDR1 is SGHDT and CDR2 YYEEEE. The CDR3 DNA follows: TGTGCCAGCAGCTTGGGGACAGACTATGGCTACACCTTC. This codes for CASSLGTDYGYTF. Complete variable domain (other parts from reference TRBV5-6 and TRBJ1-2): DAGVTQSPTHLIKTRGQQVTLRCSPKSGHDTVSWYQQALGQGPQFIFQYYEEEERQRGNFPDRFSGHQFPNYSSELNVNALLLGDSALYLCASSLGTDYGYTFGSGTRLTVV.

This rearrangement joins TRBV6-5 to TRBJ2-1; 8 bases align to TRBD1. This CDR3 spans 14 amino acids. Looked up from germline, CDR1 is MNHEY and CDR2 is SVGAGI. Trimming cost V 4 bases and J 8 bases; bases outside gene matches: 7. Here the CDR3 reads CASSSKTGVDEQFF. CDR3 in DNA: TGTGCCAGCAGTTCGAAGACAGGGGTGGATGAGCAGTTCTTC.